This record concerns one T cell receptor beta chain sequence. This specimen belongs to a study of T cells after yellow fever vaccination. Study-wide results and limits: Repertoires sorted by FACS could include abundant clonotypes that are contaminants from the bulk population. After the booster, 96% of CD4 and more than 75% of CD8 primary-response clones were re-detected.

TCRdb analysed the 5' RACE reads with MiXCR anew, one entry per CDR3 protein. This sample yields about 58,000 distinct CDR3 sequences, of which 5.7% are seen a single time; 25% to 40% belongs to the top ten. This sample comprised PBMCs, either bulk or a sorted T-cell subset (CD4+, CD8+, memory, or dextramer-sorted; not recorded which), obtained on the day of the yellow fever booster vaccination. The clonotype comes from a man younger than 35 who received the YFV17D yellow fever vaccine.

The CDR3 coding sequence is TGTGCCAGCAGCTTTAGGCGACAGGGGGTCTACGAGCAGTACTTC. This encodes CASSFRRQGVYEQYF. The chain recombines TRBV11-2 with TRBJ2-7; TRBD1 matches 9 bases. Germline V gene sequence: CDR1 SGHAT, CDR2 FQNNGV. The CDR3 sequence is 15 residues long. Losses at the gene ends were 3 bases for V and 3 bases for J; bases not matched to a gene: 6.